Below, one T cell receptor (beta chain) is given with its context. The target antigen is unknown. The sample belongs to a study of Ad26.COV2.S vaccination and SARS-CoV-2 variants. Overall study findings and caveats: Substantial breadth in spike-specific CD8+ and CD4+ T cell responses was reportedly seen after vaccination. Spike-specific TCR breadth ran higher among vaccine recipients than placebo recipients. Vaccine recipients and placebo recipients showed similar non-spike TCR breadth.

The repertoire was sequenced with immunoSEQ multiplex PCR; TCRdb's copy has only in-frame clones and lacks some. The sample yields over 300,000 clones, 83% seen once. As to treatment: some 20 received Ad26.COV2.S at low or high dose, single or two shots; a few received placebo; per-sample allocation not given. Samples came from day 63 after the first vaccine or placebo injection. Its platform was an Ad26 vector, and its expressed antigen was Wuhan-strain SARS-CoV-2 spike. The material sequenced was peripheral blood, taken in a trial of Ad26.COV2.S vaccine versus placebo. The receptor was isolated from a person aged 18 to 65 who received the Ad26.COV2.S COVID-19 vaccine or a placebo.

The CDR3 is CSAGLSYEQYF. Written as DNA, the CDR3 is TGCAGTGCTGGGCTTTCCTACGAGCAGTACTTC. The V call is TRBV20-1, the J call TRBJ2-7; no firm D call. This CDR3 spans 11 amino acids. The V and J ends lost 5 bases and 1 base respectively, with 6 bases between them. Looked up from germline, CDR1 is DFQATT and CDR2 is SNEGSKA (reference sequence).